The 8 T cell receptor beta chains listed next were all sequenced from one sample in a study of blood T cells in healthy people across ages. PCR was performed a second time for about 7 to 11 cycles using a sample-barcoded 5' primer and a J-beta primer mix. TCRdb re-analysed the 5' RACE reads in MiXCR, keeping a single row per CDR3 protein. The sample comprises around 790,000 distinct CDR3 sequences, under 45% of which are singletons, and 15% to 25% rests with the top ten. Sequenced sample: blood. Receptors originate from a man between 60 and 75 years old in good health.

The CDR3 here is CASSLGQGQNSPLHF. The CDR3 DNA reads as TGTGCCAGCAGCTTAGGACAGGGTCAGAATTCACCCCTCCACTTT. V and J are TRBV5-8 and TRBJ1-6; 8 bases are shared with TRBD1. Per the germline V gene, CDR1 is SGHTS and CDR2 is YDEGEE. The CDR3 has 15 residues. Unmatched junction bases numbered 5, after V lost 2 bases and J lost 7 bases.

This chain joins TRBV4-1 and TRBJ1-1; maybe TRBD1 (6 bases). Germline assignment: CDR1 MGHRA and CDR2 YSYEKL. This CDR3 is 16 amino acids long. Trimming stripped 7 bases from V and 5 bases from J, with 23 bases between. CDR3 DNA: TGCGCCAGCACCCGGGGACAAGGAACAACAACGACTGAAGCTTTCTTT. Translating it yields CASTRGQGTTTTEAFF.

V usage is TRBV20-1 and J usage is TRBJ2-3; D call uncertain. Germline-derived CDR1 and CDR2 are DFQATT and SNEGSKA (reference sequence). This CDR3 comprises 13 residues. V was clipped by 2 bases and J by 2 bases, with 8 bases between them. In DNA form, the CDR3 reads TGCAGTGCTAGAATAGTTTCCACAGATACGCAGTATTTT. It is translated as CSARIVSTDTQYF.

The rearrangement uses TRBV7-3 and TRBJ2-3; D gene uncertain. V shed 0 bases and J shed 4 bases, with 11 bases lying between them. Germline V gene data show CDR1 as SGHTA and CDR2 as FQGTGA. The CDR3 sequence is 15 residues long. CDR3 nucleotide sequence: TGTGCCAGCAGCTTAACTCAAGGGCGTGCAGATACGCAGTATTTT. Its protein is CASSLTQGRADTQYF.

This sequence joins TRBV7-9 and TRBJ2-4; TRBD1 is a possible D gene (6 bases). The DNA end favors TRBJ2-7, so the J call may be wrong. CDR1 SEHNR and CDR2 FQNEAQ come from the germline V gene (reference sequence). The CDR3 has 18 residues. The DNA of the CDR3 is TGTGCCAGCAGCTTAGCGCTCGTTAATACAGGGAATTTTTACGAGCAGTACTTC. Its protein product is CASSLALVNTGNFYEQYF.

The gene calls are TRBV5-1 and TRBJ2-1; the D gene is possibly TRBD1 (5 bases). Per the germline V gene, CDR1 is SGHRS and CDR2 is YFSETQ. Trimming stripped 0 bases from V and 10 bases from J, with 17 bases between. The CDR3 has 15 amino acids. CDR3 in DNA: TGCGCCAGCAGCTTGGATACGGTAGGGGATAGCGAGCAGTTCTTC. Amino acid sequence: CASSLDTVGDSEQFF.

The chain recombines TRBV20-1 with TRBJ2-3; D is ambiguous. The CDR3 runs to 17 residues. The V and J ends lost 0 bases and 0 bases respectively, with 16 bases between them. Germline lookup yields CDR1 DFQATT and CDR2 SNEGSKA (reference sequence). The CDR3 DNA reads TGCAGTGCTAGAGACGGGTCCGTCAGCTATAGCACAGATACGCAGTATTTT. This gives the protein CSARDGSVSYSTDTQYF.

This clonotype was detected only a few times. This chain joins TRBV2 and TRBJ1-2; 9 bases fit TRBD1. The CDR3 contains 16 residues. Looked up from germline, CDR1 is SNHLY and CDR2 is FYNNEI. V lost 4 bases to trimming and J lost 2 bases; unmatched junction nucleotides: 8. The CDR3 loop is CASSGPPGQGNYGYTF. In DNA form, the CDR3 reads TGTGCCAGCAGTGGGCCTCCGGGACAGGGCAACTATGGCTACACCTTC.